This T cell receptor beta chain was profiled in a study of CD8+ T cells in alopecia areata. Study-level background: The study gave treated patients oral tofacitinib at 5 to 10 mg twice daily. It was 6 to 18 months of tofacitinib, and then there were 6 months off drug.

Study-wide results and caveats: Researchers report lesional scalp, most notably alopecia totalis/universalis, outstripped normal scalp in clonality.

With respect to this clone: Its specificity is not known.

Both peripheral blood and punch biopsies of lesional scalp skin were obtained from patients who had alopecia areata. The trim removed 5 bases at V and 2 bases at J, leaving 6 bases unmatched. Germline lookup yields CDR1 SGHTA and CDR2 FQGNSA. The CDR3 sequence is 16 residues long. RNA extraction and reverse transcription yielded cDNA as sequencing template. This table comes from immunoSEQ multiplex PCR, and its TCRdb copy is limited to in-frame clones, with some not included. The sample holds some 150,000 clones; around 71% are singletons and the top ten take about 10%. The V gene is TRBV7-2, the J gene TRBJ2-7, with 13 bases fitting TRBD2. The sample in question was CD8+ T cells sorted from blood, obtained at week 0. The sequence was collected from a human donor with alopecia areata. The CDR3 loop is CASSLSLAGGAYEQYF. The CDR3 nucleotides read TGTGCCAGCAGCCTCTCACTAGCGGGGGGGGCCTACGAGCAGTACTTC.